What follows describes a single TCR beta chain. The data stem from a study of blood T cell repertoires in COVID-19. The germline CDR1 and CDR2 sequences are MNHNY and SVGAGI (reference sequence). This CDR3 region has 14 residues. Unmatched junction bases numbered 2, after V lost 3 bases and J lost 5 bases. Original processing methods: It was from reference gene primer amplification that nucleated cell counts were estimated. Clones were read by immunoSEQ multiplex PCR, and TCRdb kept only the in-frame ones, dropping some. V, J and clone size are those of that table, while D and trimming were read from the DNA. The repertoire consists of approximately 270,000 clones, with nearly 90% occurring once and the leading ten covering around 3%.

The specimen sequenced was peripheral blood. The chain recombines TRBV6-6 with TRBJ1-4; 8 bases map to TRBD1. This sequence was found in a man aged 18 to 30 with active or convalescent COVID-19. CDR3 coding DNA: TGTGCCAGCAGTTATAGGACAGGGAATGAAAAACTGTTTTTT. Translation gives CASSYRTGNEKLFF.